This T cell receptor (beta chain) stems from a study of T-cell memory formation after mild COVID-19. General study findings and limits: CM and EM subsets held most contracting CD4+ clones; EMRA held CD8+ ones.

Details on this clonotype: Its target is unknown.

MiXCR, run by TCRdb on the 5' RACE reads, gives a single entry per CDR3 protein. The profile shows approximately 150,000 distinct CDR3 sequences, roughly 15% of them singletons. Germline V gene sequence: CDR1 MGHRA, CDR2 YSYEKL. The V gene lost 0 bases and the J gene lost 2 bases, with 13 bases spanning the gap. The CDR3 covers 17 residues. The J gene is TRBJ2-2, the V gene TRBV4-1, with D unclear. Sequenced input: PBMCs or a T cell subset sorted from them (not recorded which). The clonotype was recovered from an adult woman who had mild COVID-19 (a few samples of this study predate the infection). Cell type and time point are not known. CDR3 in DNA: TGCGCCAGCAGCCAAGAACGAGTTCTCTTTAACACCGGGGAGCTGTTTTTT. Protein product: CASSQERVLFNTGELFF.